This T cell receptor (beta chain) originates from a study of CD8 T cells in Susac syndrome. Turning to this clonotype: Its antigen is unknown.

V shed 3 bases and J shed 6 bases, with 11 bases lying between them. The CDR3 totals 14 residues. Whole-study findings and limits: CD8+ clones in Susac expanded most in TEMRA cells and active patients. In total CD8+ repertoires, 15 to 20 Susac-specific public clones were found, and CD8+ TEMRA repertoires had about five.

Reverse transcription used 0.5 to 1 ug RNA and random hexamers. Multiplex immunoSEQ PCR targeted 54 Vbeta and 13 Jbeta TCR beta segments. TCRdb passed the immunoSEQ multiplex PCR reads through MiXCR, listing each CDR3 protein once. The table lists 100,000 or so distinct CDR3 sequences, about 95% of them singletons, with 0.25% to 0.35% in the top ten. Source material: CD8+ T cells from PBMCs. V gene TRBV12-3 or TRBV12-4 combines with J gene TRBJ2-2; weak D call: TRBD2 (7 bases). The receptor's source is a human donor with Susac syndrome. This chain's CDR3 is CASSLRGGAGELFF. In DNA, the CDR3 is TGTGCCAGCAGTTTGAGAGGGGGGGCCGGGGAGCTGTTTTTT.